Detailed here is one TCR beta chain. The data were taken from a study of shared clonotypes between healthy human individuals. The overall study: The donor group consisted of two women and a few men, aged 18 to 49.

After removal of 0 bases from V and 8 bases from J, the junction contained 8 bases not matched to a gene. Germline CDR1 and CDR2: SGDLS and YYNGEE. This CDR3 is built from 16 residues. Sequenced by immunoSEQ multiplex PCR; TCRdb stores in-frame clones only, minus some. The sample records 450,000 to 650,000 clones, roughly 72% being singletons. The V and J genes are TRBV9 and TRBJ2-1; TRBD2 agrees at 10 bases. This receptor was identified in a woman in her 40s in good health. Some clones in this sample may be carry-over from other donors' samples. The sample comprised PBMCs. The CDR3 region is CASSVGSGGWRDEQFF. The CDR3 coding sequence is TGTGCCAGCAGCGTAGGTAGCGGGGGGTGGCGGGATGAGCAGTTCTTC.